The clone carrying this T cell receptor (beta chain) appeared a few times. This record comes from a study of blood T cell repertoires in COVID-19. At the level of the study: The study drew acute and convalescent COVID-19 samples from the United States, Italy and Spain.

The CDR3 is made up of 13 amino acids. V lost 6 bases and J lost 4; bases outside the gene matches: 4. Germline CDR1 is MNHEY and CDR2 is SMNVEV (reference sequence). Original methodology: Reference gene primer amplification gave estimated nucleated cell counts. The assay was immunoSEQ multiplex PCR, and TCRdb's table has in-frame clones only and misses some. Clone size and V and J calls were adopted from that table, with D and trimming inferred from the DNA. The profile covers 100,000 to 150,000 clones, with over 75% appearing a single time and roughly 2.2% taken by the ten largest. This chain connects TRBV27 to TRBJ1-1; 8 bases agree with TRBD1. The sequencing input was peripheral blood. This receptor was identified in a man between 65 and 85 years old with active COVID-19. DNA for the CDR3: TGTGCCAGCAGCCCCGGACAGGGCACTGAAGCTTTCTTT. It specifies CASSPGQGTEAFF.